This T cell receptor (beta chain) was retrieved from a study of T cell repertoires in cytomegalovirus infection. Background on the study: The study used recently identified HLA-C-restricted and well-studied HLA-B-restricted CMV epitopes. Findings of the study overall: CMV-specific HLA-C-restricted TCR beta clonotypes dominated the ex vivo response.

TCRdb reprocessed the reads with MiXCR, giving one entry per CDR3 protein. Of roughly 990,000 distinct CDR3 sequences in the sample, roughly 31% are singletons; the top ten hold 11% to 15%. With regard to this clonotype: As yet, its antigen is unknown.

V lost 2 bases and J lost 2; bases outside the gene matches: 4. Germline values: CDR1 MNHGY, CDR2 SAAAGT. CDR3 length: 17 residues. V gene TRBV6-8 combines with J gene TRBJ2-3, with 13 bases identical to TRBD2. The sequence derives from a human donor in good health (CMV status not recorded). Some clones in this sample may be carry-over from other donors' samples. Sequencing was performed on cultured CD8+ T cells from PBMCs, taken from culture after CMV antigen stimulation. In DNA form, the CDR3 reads TGTGCCAGCAGTTACATCGGACTAGCGGGAGACACAGATACGCAGTATTTT. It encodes CASSYIGLAGDTDTQYF.